The 20 T cell receptor beta chains below come from one sample, sequenced in a study of blood T cell repertoires in COVID-19. TCRdb's copy holds only in-frame clones and misses some; the assay was immunoSEQ multiplex PCR. The sample has about 49,000 clones; about 88% are singletons. Sequenced sample: peripheral blood. The source of these receptors is a middle-aged man with active COVID-19.

This chain uses TRBV7-6 with TRBJ2-7; TRBD2 might be the D (5 bases). The CDR3 covers 14 residues. V lost 1 base and J lost 1, with 8 bases in between. Germline assignment: CDR1 SGHVS and CDR2 FNYEAQ. The CDR3 loop is CASSLEEGSYEQYF. CDR3 in DNA: TGTGCCAGCAGCTTAGAAGAGGGATCCTACGAGCAGTACTTC.

The chain carries TRBV7-8 and TRBJ2-7; TRBD2 matches at 15 bases. V lost 5 bases, J lost 3 bases, and 5 bases stayed unmatched. The CDR3 covers 16 residues. Germline loops: CDR1 SGHVS, CDR2 FQNEAQ. The CDR3 coding sequence is TGTGCCAGCAGCGGGACTAGCGGGAGGAGTTACTACGAGCAGTACTTC. Translation: CASSGTSGRSYYEQYF.

The chain employs TRBV30 and TRBJ2-1, with TRBD1 matching over 9 bases. J lost 8 bases, V lost 4 bases, and 9 bases had no gene match. Per the germline V gene, CDR1 is GTSNPN and CDR2 is SVGIG (reference sequence). This CDR3 is built from 14 residues. For the CDR3, the DNA is TGTGCCTGGACTGGACAGGGGAGCGGGCATGAGCAGTTCTTC. It yields the protein CAWTGQGSGHEQFF.

The gene calls are TRBV3-1 (or the pseudogene TRBV3-2) and TRBJ1-2; TRBD1 is a possible D gene (6 bases). V was pared by 2 bases and J by 7 bases, with 17 bases between. This CDR3 is 15 amino acids long. Germline V gives CDR1 LGHDT, CDR2 YNNKEL (reference sequence). The DNA of the CDR3 is TGTGCCAGCAGCCAACCCTACACAGGGTCTCGTGGCTACACCTTC. This gives the protein CASSQPYTGSRGYTF.

The chain couples TRBV6-5 to TRBJ2-7; maybe TRBD2 (6 bases). This CDR3 contains 14 residues. V was shortened by 6 bases and J by 6 bases, with 18 bases between the two germline ends. CDR1 is MNHEY and CDR2 is SVGAGI in the germline V gene. This CDR3 is CASRIHAPGVEQYF. CDR3 DNA sequence: TGTGCCAGCAGAATTCACGCCCCGGGGGTCGAGCAGTACTTC.

J is TRBJ1-1 and V is TRBV19; possible D gene TRBD1, 6 bases. Trimming stripped 1 base from V and 4 bases from J, with 13 bases between. CDR3 length: 15 amino acids. The germline CDR1 and CDR2 sequences are LNHDA and SQIVND (reference sequence). CDR3 protein: CASSIVGGGATEAFF. DNA of the CDR3: TGTGCCAGTAGTATAGTAGGTGGGGGCGCCACTGAAGCTTTCTTT.

The chain couples TRBV2 to TRBJ1-4; D is ambiguous. The CDR3 runs to 14 residues. Trimming cost V 2 bases and J 8 bases, with 12 bases left between them. Germline V lookup: CDR1 SNHLY, CDR2 FYNNEI. The CDR3 DNA follows: TGTGCCAGCAGTGAAAGAGCAGGATACGAAAAACTGTTTTTT. Its protein is CASSERAGYEKLFF.

This clone was counted a single time. The rearrangement uses TRBV6-5 and TRBJ2-7; 7 bases agree with TRBD1. Germline values: CDR1 MNHEY, CDR2 SVGAGI. Losses at the gene ends were 2 bases for V and 11 bases for J; bases not matched to a gene: 6. The CDR3 totals 12 residues. The CDR3 DNA sequence: TGTGCCAGCAGTTACCCGGGACAGTTTGAGTACTTC. This translates into CASSYPGQFEYF.

The V call is TRBV5-1, the J call TRBJ1-2; TRBD1 matches at 9 bases. The V gene end was trimmed by 1 base and the J gene end by 7 bases; junction bases not matched to a gene: 11. The V gene's germline CDR1 is SGHRS and CDR2 YFSETQ. This CDR3 is 16 amino acids long. CDR3 protein: CASSLLQGATMGGYTF. In DNA, the CDR3 is TGCGCCAGCAGCTTGTTACAGGGGGCGACGATGGGTGGCTACACCTTC.

The chain is built from TRBV7-8 and TRBJ2-3; D may be TRBD2 (6 bases). V dropped 1 base and J dropped 7 bases, with 24 bases sitting between them. The germline V gene encodes CDR1 SGHVS and CDR2 FQNEAQ. The CDR3 has 18 amino acids. CDR3 in DNA: TGTGCCAGCAGCTTAGGAAGGATGGTCGGGAGCGGAGTCAATACGCAGTATTTT. Its protein is CASSLGRMVGSGVNTQYF.

This clone was seen just once. The chain links TRBV19 to TRBJ2-7, with D possibly matching TRBD1 (5 bases). The CDR3 spans 14 residues. V lost 3 bases and J lost 0, with 9 bases in between. Germline values: CDR1 LNHDA, CDR2 SQIVND (reference sequence). CDR3 in DNA: TGTGCCAGTAGTATTTCGGACAACTCCTACGAGCAGTACTTC. It yields the protein CASSISDNSYEQYF.

V and J are TRBV5-4 and TRBJ2-3, with TRBD1 identical over 10 bases. The germline CDR1 and CDR2 sequences are SGHNT and YYREEE (reference sequence). Trimming removed 3 bases from V and 3 bases from J; junction bases left unmatched: 4. The CDR3 covers 15 residues. CDR3 in DNA: TGTGCCAGCAGCTACCGGGACAGGGGAACAGATACGCAGTATTTT. It is translated as CASSYRDRGTDTQYF.

The chain combines TRBV18 with TRBJ1-4, with 8 bases identical to TRBD1. In germline, CDR1 is KGHSH, CDR2 LQKENI. This CDR3 has 14 residues. The junction had 3 bases not matched to a gene; V was cut back by 3 bases and J by 6 bases. The CDR3 DNA sequence: TGTGCCAGCTCACCGACAGGGGCTGATGAAAAACTGTTTTTT. This translates into CASSPTGADEKLFF.

The rearrangement links TRBV2 to TRBJ2-7, with TRBD2 matching 8 bases. Trimming removed 3 bases from V and 5 bases from J; junction bases left unmatched: 3. This CDR3 comprises 13 residues. Germline-derived CDR1 and CDR2 are SNHLY and FYNNEI. The CDR3 DNA reads as TGTGCCAGCAGTGAGGAAGCGGGAGACGAGCAGTACTTC. This translates into CASSEEAGDEQYF.

This rearrangement joins TRBV19 to TRBJ1-2; 8 nucleotides agree with TRBD1. CDR1 is LNHDA and CDR2 is SQIVND in the germline V gene (reference sequence). V lost 7 bases, J lost 4 bases, and 8 bases stayed unmatched. The CDR3 covers 14 residues. The DNA of the CDR3 is TGTGCCAGTACCCCCGGGACAGGAGGCTATGGCTACACCTTC. Translation gives CASTPGTGGYGYTF. The full variable domain, its missing parts supplied by reference TRBV19 and TRBJ1-2, is DGGITQSPKYLFRKEGQNVTLSCEQNLNHDAMYWYRQDPGQGLRLIYYSQIVNDFQKGDIAEGYSVSREKKESFPLTVTSAQKNPTAFYLCASTPGTGGYGYTFGSGTRLTVV.

The rearrangement links TRBV3-1 (or the pseudogene TRBV3-2) to TRBJ2-1, with D hard to call. Germline V gene lookup returns CDR1 LGHDT and CDR2 YNNKEL (reference sequence). The CDR3 contains 11 residues. The V and J ends lost 7 bases and 6 bases respectively, with 7 bases between them. CDR3 amino acids: CASTLSNEQFF. CDR3 coding DNA: TGTGCCAGCACCCTTAGCAATGAGCAGTTCTTC.

The chain carries TRBV21-1 and TRBJ1-2. TRBV21-1 is noted as a pseudogene. The CDR3 has 14 amino acids. This chain's CDR3 is CASSTAGRFYGYTF. In DNA form, the CDR3 reads TGTGCCAGCAGCACCGCGGGGCGGTTCTATGGCTACACCTTC.

This chain links TRBV7-3 with TRBJ1-1; TRBD1 might be the D (5 bases). The CDR3 totals 15 residues. Trimming left V 3 bases short and J 1 base short, with 12 bases between. Germline V gives CDR1 SGHTA, CDR2 FQGTGA. CDR3 region: CASSLGGTPNTEAFF. The CDR3 region has the DNA TGTGCCAGCAGCTTGGGGGGAACTCCGAACACTGAAGCTTTCTTT. Supplemented by reference TRBV7-3 and TRBJ1-1, the full variable domain reads GAGVSQTPSNKVTEKGKYVELRCDPISGHTALYWYRQSLGQGPEFLIYFQGTGAADDSGLPNDRFFAVRPEGSVSTLKIQRTERGDSAVYLCASSLGGTPNTEAFFGQGTRLTVV.

The chain uses TRBV3-1 (or the pseudogene TRBV3-2) and TRBJ2-7; 9 nucleotides agree with TRBD1. CDR3 length: 13 residues. Germline-derived CDR1 and CDR2 are LGHDT and YNNKEL (reference sequence). Unmatched junction bases numbered 1, after V lost 5 bases and J lost 2 bases. CDR3 loop: CASSRQGAYEQYF. The DNA of the CDR3 is TGTGCCAGCAGCAGACAGGGGGCCTACGAGCAGTACTTC.

V is TRBV18 and J is TRBJ2-5; 11 positions agree with TRBD1. The CDR3 length is 14 residues. Trimming removed 3 bases from V and 5 bases from J; junction bases left unmatched: 2. The germline V gene has CDR1 KGHSH and CDR2 LQKENI. CDR3 sequence: CASSPDRGQETQYF. CDR3 coding DNA: TGTGCCAGCTCACCGGACAGGGGGCAGGAGACCCAGTACTTC.